This T cell receptor beta chain was sequenced in a study of radiation and T cells in renal cell carcinoma (dated by TCRdb to the early 2020s). Notes on the research overall: The samples were obtained from a clinical trial, where primary renal cell carcinomas were treated with 15 Gy stereotactic body radiation therapy and then removed by nephrectomy 4 weeks afterward. A total of roughly 53 samples underwent TCR beta sequencing, made up of around 26 tumors and about 27 peripheral blood samples. Across all 50 or so samples, 4,016,671 unique CDR3 nucleotide sequences, encoding 2,658,974 unique CDR3 amino acid sequences, were identified.

With regard to this clone: Its recognized antigen is unknown. Nothing much larger sits one base from this clone, and base qualities are not available.

The intended sense of this specimen's time point label: blood 2 weeks post-SBRT. The sample's treatment or condition label is to be understood as: 15 Gy SBRT to primary tumor, nephrectomy 4 weeks later. To follow tumor-enriched clonotypes, serial peripheral blood was collected from radiation-treated patients at baseline and at 2 weeks and 4 weeks after SBRT. Renal cell carcinoma with clear cell pathology was present in all patients. The QIAamp DNA Blood Mini Kit (Qiagen) was used to prepare genomic DNA for TCR sequencing. The analyses included only samples that passed all quality control checks. The immunoSEQ kit was used, according to the manufacturer's recommendations, to generate TCR beta libraries from genomic DNA. For library preparation, a first multiplex PCR was performed with proprietary primers, followed by a second PCR in which unique barcodes were added, and bead cleanups were performed after each round. Each sample batch included a kit-provided positive control reaction and a negative control reaction. The final libraries were assessed on an Agilent 4200 TapeStation D1000 ScreenTape, pooled by volume, and quantified by qPCR. Sequencing was performed on an Illumina NextSeq500 with a MidOutput 150-cycle cartridge, and 156 Read1 and 15 Index1 cycles were run with kit custom primers. The pooled library was loaded at 0.9 to 1 pM with an approximately 20% PhiX control spike-in. The paper's processing steps were these. Vendor-processed data were analyzed in R, and a clonotype was defined as all T cells sharing the same CDR3 nucleotide sequence. For clone abundance analyses, frequencies were normalized to the 10,000 most abundant clones in each sample. Public T cell clones, which averaged fewer than five per sample, were excluded before analysis. Tumor-enriched and baseline blood-enriched clonotypes were defined by at least a 32-fold difference in abundance between compartments. A beta-binomial differential abundance model was used to identify clonotypes that were expanded or contracted between blood time points. The Baroni-Urbani and Buser coefficient was used to measure tumor-blood repertoire similarity, and groups were compared with two-tailed Wilcoxon tests in R. TCRdb limited this immuneACCESS table to in-frame rearrangements with V and J called. A share of clones is missing; checked studies link under half to unresolved V genes, and the rest is unexplained. V and J calls and clone size come straight from that table; D and trimming were deduced from the DNA. The sample table lists 150,000 to 190,000 clones, roughly 86% of them with a count of one. The ten most abundant clones make up approximately 13% of the sample.

General study outcomes and caveats: Effects of radiation dose or scheduling on the TCR repertoire could not be addressed with the single-armed trial design. Because pretreatment tumor biopsies were not available, the study could not determine whether clonotypes were already present within the tumor at baseline. Top tumor clonotypes rose in blood from baseline to 2 weeks post-radiation, then contracted by 4 weeks, suggesting transient expansion of tumor-resident clones. Blood repertoire dynamics were not followed beyond 4 weeks after treatment.

The germline ends are 12 bases apart after V is trimmed by 6 bases and J by 3 bases. The CDR3 sequence holds 14 residues, the cysteine and phenylalanine included. Just the 42-base CDR3 DNA is kept, in frame starting at base 1. CDR1 and CDR2, per the germline V gene, are MNHNS and SASEGT. The TCR was taken from a woman aged 45-60 years with renal cell carcinoma. The chain was built from TRBV6-1 and TRBJ2-1, with the D gene not confidently named. The sequencing here drew on blood, taken from a patient whose treatment included radiotherapy and nephrectomy. The DNA is TGTGCCAGCAGCCAATCCTCAATCTACAATGAGCAGTTCTTC. It translates to CASSQSSIYNEQFF.